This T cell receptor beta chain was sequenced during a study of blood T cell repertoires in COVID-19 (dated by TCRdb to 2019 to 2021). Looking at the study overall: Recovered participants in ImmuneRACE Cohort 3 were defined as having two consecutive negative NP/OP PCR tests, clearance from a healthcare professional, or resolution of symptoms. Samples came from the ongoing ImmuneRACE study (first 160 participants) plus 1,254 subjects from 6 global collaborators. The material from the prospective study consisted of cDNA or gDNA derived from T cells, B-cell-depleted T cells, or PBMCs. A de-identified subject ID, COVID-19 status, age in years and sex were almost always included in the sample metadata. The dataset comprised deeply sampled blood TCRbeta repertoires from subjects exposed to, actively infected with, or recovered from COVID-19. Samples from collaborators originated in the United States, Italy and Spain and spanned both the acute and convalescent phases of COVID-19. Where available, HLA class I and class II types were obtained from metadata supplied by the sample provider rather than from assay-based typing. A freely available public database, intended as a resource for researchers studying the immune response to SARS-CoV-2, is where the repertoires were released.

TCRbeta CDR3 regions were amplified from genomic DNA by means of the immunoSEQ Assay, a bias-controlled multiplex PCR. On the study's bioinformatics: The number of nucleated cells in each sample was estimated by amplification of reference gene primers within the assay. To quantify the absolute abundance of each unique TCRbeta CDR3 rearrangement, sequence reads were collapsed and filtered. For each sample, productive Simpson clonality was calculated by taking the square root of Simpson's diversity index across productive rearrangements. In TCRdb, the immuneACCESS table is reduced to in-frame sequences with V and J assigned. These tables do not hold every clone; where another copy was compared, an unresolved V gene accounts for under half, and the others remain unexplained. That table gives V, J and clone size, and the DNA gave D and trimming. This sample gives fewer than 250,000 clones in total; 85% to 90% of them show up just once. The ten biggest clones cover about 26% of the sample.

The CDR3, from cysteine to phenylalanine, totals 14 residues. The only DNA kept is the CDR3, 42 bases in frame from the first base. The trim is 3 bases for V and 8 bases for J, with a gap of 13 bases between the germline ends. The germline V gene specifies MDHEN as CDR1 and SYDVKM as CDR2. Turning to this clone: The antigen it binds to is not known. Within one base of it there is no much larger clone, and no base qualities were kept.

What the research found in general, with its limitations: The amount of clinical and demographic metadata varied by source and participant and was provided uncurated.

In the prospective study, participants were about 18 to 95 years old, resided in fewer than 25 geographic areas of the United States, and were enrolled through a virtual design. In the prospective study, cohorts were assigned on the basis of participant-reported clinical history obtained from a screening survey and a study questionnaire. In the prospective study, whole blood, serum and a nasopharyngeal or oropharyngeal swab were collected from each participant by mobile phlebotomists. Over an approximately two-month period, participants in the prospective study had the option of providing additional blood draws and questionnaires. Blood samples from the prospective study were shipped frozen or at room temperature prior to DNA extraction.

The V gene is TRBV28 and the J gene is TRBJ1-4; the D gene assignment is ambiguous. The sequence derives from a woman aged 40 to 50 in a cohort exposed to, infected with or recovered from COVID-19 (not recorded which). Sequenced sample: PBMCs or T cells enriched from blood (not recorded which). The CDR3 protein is CASSFRRAREKLFF. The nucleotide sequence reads TGTGCCAGCAGTTTCCGGCGGGCCCGAGAAAAACTGTTTTTT. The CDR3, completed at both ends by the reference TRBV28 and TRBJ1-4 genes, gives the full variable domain DVKVTQSSRYLVKRTGEKVFLECVQDMDHENMFWYRQDPGLGLRLIYFSYDVKMKEKGDIPEGYSVSREKKERFSLILESASTNQTSMYLCASSFRRAREKLFFGSGTQLSVL.